This T cell receptor beta chain was sequenced during a study of glioma-infiltrating T cells after dendritic cell vaccination. Amplification used 60 V beta primers and 13 J beta primers. Sequenced by immunoSEQ multiplex PCR; TCRdb stores in-frame clones only, minus some. In the table there are some 90,000 clones, approximately 75% of which are singletons. Noted time point: after dendritic cell vaccination, including at tumor progression/relapse. The V gene's germline CDR1 is PRHDT and CDR2 FYEKMQ (reference sequence). Trimming pared 5 bases from V and 7 bases from J, leaving 17 bases between. This CDR3 comprises 14 residues.

The chain combines TRBV13 with TRBJ1-2; D is unresolved. This specimen consisted of blood, obtained after dendritic cell vaccination. The source of this sequence is a human donor with glioblastoma. CDR3 coding DNA: TGTGCCAGCAGCAAGACGGACGGGAGGTCTGGCTACACCTTC. Its translation is CASSKTDGRSGYTF.